This TCR beta chain emerged from a study of blood T cell repertoires in COVID-19. Across the study: COVID-19 samples collected from the United States, Italy and Spain covered acute and convalescent phases. In each case, the material was cDNA or gDNA derived from T cells, B-cell-depleted T cells, or PBMCs.

The CDR3 has 13 residues. V gave up 4 bases and J gave up 0 bases, with 9 bases separating them. The germline V gene has CDR1 SQVTM and CDR2 ANQGSEA. Data came from immunoSEQ multiplex PCR; TCRdb stores just in-frame clones and leaves some out. Of almost 200,000 clones detected, roughly nine tenths appear once; the ten largest clones hold 0.7% to 0.8%. The J gene is TRBJ1-2, the V gene TRBV29-1; the D is unclear. Sequencing was carried out using peripheral blood. The source is a woman in her 70s with acute or convalescent COVID-19. CDR3 protein: CSVVGTTNYGYTF. The CDR3 DNA follows: TGCAGCGTTGTTGGTACTACTAACTATGGCTACACCTTC.